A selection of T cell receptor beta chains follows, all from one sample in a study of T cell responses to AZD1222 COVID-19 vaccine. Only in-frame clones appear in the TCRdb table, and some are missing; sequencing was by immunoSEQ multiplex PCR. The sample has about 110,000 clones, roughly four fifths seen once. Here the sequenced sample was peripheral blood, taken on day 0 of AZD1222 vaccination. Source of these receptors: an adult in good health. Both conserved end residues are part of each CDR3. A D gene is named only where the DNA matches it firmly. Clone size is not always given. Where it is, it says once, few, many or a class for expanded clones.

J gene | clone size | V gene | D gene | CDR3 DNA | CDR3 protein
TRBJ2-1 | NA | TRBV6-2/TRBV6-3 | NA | TGTGCCAGCAGTTACGGCGGCGCCGCGAACAATGAGCAGTTCTTC | CASSYGGAANNEQFF
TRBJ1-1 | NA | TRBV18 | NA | TGTGCCAGCTCACCCTTTCAGGAGAACACTGAAGCTTTCTTT | CASSPFQENTEAFF
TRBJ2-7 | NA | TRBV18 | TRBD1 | TGTGCCAGCTCACCCGACAGGGCCGAGCAGTACTTC | CASSPDRAEQYF
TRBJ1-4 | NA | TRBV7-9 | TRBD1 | TGTGCCAGCACCTCGACAGGGGGATCTGAAAAACTGTTTTTT | CASTSTGGSEKLFF
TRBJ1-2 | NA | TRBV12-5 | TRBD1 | TGTGCTAGTGGTTTCGCAACAGGGGGAAAGGATGGCTACACCTTC | CASGFATGGKDGYTF
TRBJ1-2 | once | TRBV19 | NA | TGTGCCAGTAGCGCAGGACGGTTTAGTGGCGGCTACACCTTC | CASSAGRFSGGYTF
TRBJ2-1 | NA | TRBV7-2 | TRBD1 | TGTGCCAGCAGCTTAGCTCTAGGACAGGGATCCTACAATGAGCAGTTCTTC | CASSLALGQGSYNEQFF
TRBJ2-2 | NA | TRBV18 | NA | TGTGCCAGCTCACCCCTCACCCCCAGGGGTCTAACGAACACCGGGGAGCTGTTTTTT | CASSPLTPRGLTNTGELFF
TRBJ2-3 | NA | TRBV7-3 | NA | TGTGCCAGCAGCTTGATGGGGGGGCCAGATACGCAGTATTTT | CASSLMGGPDTQYF
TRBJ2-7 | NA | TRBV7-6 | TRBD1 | TGTGCCAGCAGCTTAGATGTGGGATCAGGGGGCGAGCAGTACTTC | CASSLDVGSGGEQYF
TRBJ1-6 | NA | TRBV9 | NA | TGTGCCAGCAGCGTCGGGGGGGTGGATAATTCACCCCTCCACTTT | CASSVGGVDNSPLHF
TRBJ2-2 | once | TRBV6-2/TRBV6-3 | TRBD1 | TGTGCCAGCAGTAGGACAGGGCGGAGCACCGGGGAGCTGTTTTTT | CASSRTGRSTGELFF
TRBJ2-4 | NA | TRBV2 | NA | TGTGCCAGCAGTGAAGCGAGACTGGGAGCCAAAAACATTCAGTACTTC | CASSEARLGAKNIQYF
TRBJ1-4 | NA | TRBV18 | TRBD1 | TGTGCCAGCTCAAAACTACAGGGGGCTCGTGAAAAACTGTTTTTT | CASSKLQGAREKLFF
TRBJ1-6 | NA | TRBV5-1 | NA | TGCGCCAGCAGCTTGGCCATTCTAGGGGGTTCACCCCTCCACTTT | CASSLAILGGSPLHF
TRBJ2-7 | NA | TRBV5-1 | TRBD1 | TGCGCCAGCAGCCGTGTCGGACAGGGGTACGAGCAGTACTTC | CASSRVGQGYEQYF
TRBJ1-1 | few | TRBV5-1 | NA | TGCGCCAGCAGCTTGGCAATGGGCGACACTGAAGCTTTCTTT | CASSLAMGDTEAFF
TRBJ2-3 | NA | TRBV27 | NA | TGTGCCAGCAGTTTAGGGAGGTCCCCCGGGGAAACAGATACGCAGTATTTT | CASSLGRSPGETDTQYF
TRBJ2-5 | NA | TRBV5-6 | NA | TGTGCCAGCAGCTTAGGGGTAGAGACCCAGTACTTC | CASSLGVETQYF
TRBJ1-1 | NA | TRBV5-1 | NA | TGCGCCAGCAGCAGAACAGAACTGAACACTGAAGCTTTCTTT | CASSRTELNTEAFF
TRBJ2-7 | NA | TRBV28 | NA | TGTGCCAGCAAAACATCAGGGGCTGGCACCTACGAGCAGTACTTC | CASKTSGAGTYEQYF
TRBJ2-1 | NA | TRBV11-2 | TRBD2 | TGTGCCAGCAGCACCCGGACTAGCGGGGGGGCCTTAGATGAGCAGTTCTTC | CASSTRTSGGALDEQFF
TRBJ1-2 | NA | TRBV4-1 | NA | TGCGCCAGCAGCCAAGAACTGCGAGGAACGATCTATGGCTACACCTTC | CASSQELRGTIYGYTF